This T cell receptor (beta chain) was retrieved from a study of beta chain features in type 1 diabetes. Study-level information: Age, gender, cell numbers and subset yield matched between patients and controls. Findings and caveats of the study: Any HLA effect on TCRB rearrangement was left unresolved by small sub-analyses. Shortening that was moderate but significant affected the TCRB CDR3s of Type 1 diabetes patients in all four CD4+ subsets.

One heparinised draw of blood, averaging roughly 110 mL, came from each donor. Sorting with CD45RO/CCR7/CD25/CD127/CD95/CD27 yielded naive, central memory, regulatory and stem-like memory CD4+ cells. V lost 7 bases to trimming and J lost 9 bases; unmatched junction nucleotides: 3. The CDR3 runs 11 residues. Per the germline V gene, CDR1 is MDHEN and CDR2 is SYDVKM. Details on this clone: Its matching antigen is unknown.

The entirety of the isolated RNA underwent reverse transcription, so expressed TCRB transcripts were sequenced. Profiled with immunoSEQ multiplex PCR; TCRdb holds only in-frame clones, not every one. The data contain 500,000 to 800,000 clones, roughly 12% of them singletons. The chain links TRBV28 to TRBJ2-3; 8 bases are shared with TRBD2. The material sequenced was naive CD4+ T cells from blood. The clonotype comes from a man aged 30 to 45 with type 1 diabetes. This CDR3 is CASTRGGTQYF. As DNA, the CDR3 is TGTGCCAGCACCCGGGGGGGCACGCAGTATTTT.